The 21 T cell receptor beta chains below come from one sample, sequenced in a study of T cell responses to AZD1222 COVID-19 vaccine (dated by TCRdb to 2020 to 2022). The library was made by the immunoSEQ multiplex PCR assay. The clones in this table, taken by TCRdb from immuneACCESS, are in-frame only. Not every clone is retained; where verified, under half of the shortfall comes from an unresolved V gene, and the cause of the rest is unknown. Here the sample has 150,000 to 200,000 clones; around 94% occur a single time. Approximately 0.88% of the sample is taken by the ten largest. In light of the paper, this sample's time point label describes: baseline before first vaccination. Material: peripheral blood, obtained on day 0 of AZD1222 vaccination. These receptors were collected from an adult in good health.

The chain links TRBV5-4 to TRBJ2-6, with 7 bases matching TRBD2. In germline, CDR1 is SGHNT, CDR2 YYREEE (reference sequence). With 3 bases clipped from V and 4 bases from J, the junction kept 7 bases outside the gene matches. The CDR3 runs to 16 residues. Here the CDR3 DNA reads TGTGCCAGCAGCTCAGTCGGGGGGTCCGGGGCCAACGTCCTGACTTTC. Translating gives CASSSVGGSGANVLTF.

The genes are TRBV9 and TRBJ1-6; 9 bases line up with TRBD1. The germline V gene encodes CDR1 SGDLS and CDR2 YYNGEE. The CDR3 totals 14 residues. The V gene end was trimmed by 4 bases and the J gene end by 14 bases; junction bases not matched to a gene: 10. This chain's CDR3 is CASSPDRGRLSLHF. CDR3 nucleotides: TGTGCCAGCAGCCCCGACAGGGGGAGGTTGTCCCTCCACTTT.

Here the CDR3 DNA reads TGTGCCAGCAGCTTAGTTGGGACTAGCGGCAATGAGCAGTTCTTC. Protein product: CASSLVGTSGNEQFF. The chain combines TRBV7-2 with TRBJ2-1, with 11 bases fitting TRBD2. Germline V gives CDR1 SGHTA, CDR2 FQGNSA. After removal of 1 base from V and 6 bases from J, the junction contained 2 bases not matched to a gene. This CDR3 contains 15 residues.

The chain uses TRBV13 and TRBJ2-7; D is possibly TRBD1 (6 bases). The CDR3 has 15 amino acids. Germline loops: CDR1 PRHDT, CDR2 FYEKMQ (reference sequence). V lost 11 bases, J lost 5 bases, and 25 bases lay in between. The CDR3 DNA is TGTGCCTCGAATGGGGCCGGGACATCCCCTCACGAGCAGTACTTC. Amino acid sequence: CASNGAGTSPHEQYF.

The chain joins TRBV4-3 to TRBJ2-1; D might be TRBD1 (6 bases). Germline values: CDR1 LGHNA, CDR2 YSLEER. There are 18 residues in the CDR3. The germline V and J ends were trimmed by 2 bases and 2 bases, with 19 bases remaining between them. The CDR3 DNA follows: TGCGCCAGCAGCCAAAGTAAACCGGGACAACTAACCTACAATGAGCAGTTCTTC. It yields the protein CASSQSKPGQLTYNEQFF.

J is TRBJ1-5 and V is TRBV28; D is perhaps TRBD1 (6 bases). In germline, CDR1 is MDHEN, CDR2 SYDVKM. Trimming pared 6 bases from V and 7 bases from J, leaving 16 bases between. The CDR3 runs to 14 residues. Here the CDR3 DNA reads TGTGCCAGCAGCTCCGGGACAAGAAAACAGCCCCAGCATTTT. This sequence encodes CASSSGTRKQPQHF.

The chain links TRBV21-1 to TRBJ2-7; whether TRBD2, the table's D call, matches the DNA was not checked. TRBV21-1 counts as a pseudogene. CDR3 length: 15 amino acids. The CDR3 here is CASSKQGGVSYEQYF. DNA of the CDR3: TGTGCCAGCTCAAAGCAAGGAGGGGTCTCCTACGAGCAGTACTTC.

The chain carries TRBV5-1 and TRBJ1-2, with D possibly TRBD1 on 5 matching bases. The germline V and J ends were trimmed by 4 bases and 4 bases, with 17 bases remaining between them. CDR1 SGHRS and CDR2 YFSETQ come from the germline V gene. The CDR3 spans 15 residues. CDR3 loop: CASSPVTQGPYGYTF. DNA for the CDR3: TGCGCCAGCAGCCCAGTAACCCAGGGCCCCTATGGCTACACCTTC.

The chain is built from TRBV2 and TRBJ1-2, with D tentatively TRBD1 (5 bases). This CDR3 has 15 residues. Germline CDR1 is SNHLY and CDR2 is FYNNEI. V lost 3 bases to trimming and J lost 5 bases, with 16 bases between them. The CDR3 sequence is CASSESPLQVYGYTF. As DNA, the CDR3 is TGTGCCAGCAGTGAGAGCCCACTACAGGTTTATGGCTACACCTTC. The complete variable domain, with remaining parts taken from reference TRBV2 and TRBJ1-2, reads EPEVTQTPSHQVTQMGQEVILRCVPISNHLYFYWYRQILGQKVEFLVSFYNNEISEKSEIFDDQFSVERPDGSNFTLKIRSTKLEDSAMYFCASSESPLQVYGYTFGSGTRLTVV.

This clone was detected ten times or more. This chain uses TRBV2 with TRBJ2-7; no clear D. From germline, CDR1 is SNHLY and CDR2 FYNNEI. Trimming removed 6 bases from V and 3 bases from J, with 12 bases in between. This CDR3 contains 13 residues. CDR3 loop: CASSFGGSYEQYF. The CDR3 DNA follows: TGTGCCAGCAGCTTCGGCGGAAGCTACGAGCAGTACTTC.

The V gene is TRBV30, the J gene TRBJ2-1; maybe TRBD2 (5 bases). Trimming cost V 6 bases and J 5 bases, with 17 bases left between them. The germline CDR1 and CDR2 sequences are GTSNPN and SVGIG (reference sequence). This CDR3 contains 14 residues. CDR3 amino acids: CACSGKFRDNEQFF. The CDR3 DNA sequence: TGTGCCTGTTCGGGAAAATTTCGTGACAATGAGCAGTTCTTC.

This chain's CDR3 is CASSPGVTATNEKLFF. CDR3 bases: TGTGCCAGCTCACCGGGGGTCACTGCAACTAATGAAAAACTGTTTTTT. This chain uses TRBV18 with TRBJ1-4; D might be TRBD1 (5 bases). Looked up from germline, CDR1 is KGHSH and CDR2 is LQKENI. The ends were cut back, 3 bases at V and 0 bases at J, with 11 bases in the middle. This CDR3 has 16 residues.

This sequence joins TRBV2 and TRBJ2-5, with D possibly being TRBD2 (5 bases). CDR1 is SNHLY, CDR2 FYNNEI, per germline. The CDR3 extends over 13 amino acids. V lost 4 bases and J lost 5, with 11 bases in between. The CDR3: CASSGGIGETQYF. In DNA form, the CDR3 reads TGTGCCAGCAGTGGAGGGATAGGTGAGACCCAGTACTTC.

The chain couples TRBV30 to TRBJ1-2; D remains unclear. The germline V gene encodes CDR1 GTSNPN and CDR2 SVGIG (reference sequence). V was cut by 8 bases and J by 0 bases, with 10 bases left in between. This CDR3 comprises 12 residues. CDR3 region: CASRLTNYGYTF. Written as DNA, the CDR3 is TGTGCCAGTCGGCTGACTAACTATGGCTACACCTTC.

The genes are TRBV30 and TRBJ1-1; maybe TRBD1 (6 bases). The CDR3 length is 14 residues. V was pared by 4 bases and J by 7 bases, with 19 bases between. CDR1 and CDR2 (germline): GTSNPN, SVGIG (reference sequence). The CDR3 loop reads CAWTTIQGYFEAFF. In DNA form, the CDR3 reads TGTGCCTGGACTACTATACAGGGTTATTTTGAAGCTTTCTTT.

The rearrangement joins TRBV10-1 to TRBJ1-5, with D tentatively TRBD1 (5 bases). The ends were cut back, 6 bases at V and 4 bases at J, with 10 bases in the middle. CDR3 size: 13 residues. Germline V lookup: CDR1 WNHNN, CDR2 SYGVQD (reference sequence). This CDR3 is CASSLGPNQPQHF. For the CDR3, the DNA is TGCGCCAGCAGCTTGGGACCGAATCAGCCCCAGCATTTT.

This chain uses TRBV10-3 with TRBJ2-5, with TRBD1 identical over 10 bases. Trimming took 8 bases from V and 7 from J; bases not matched to a gene: 7. Germline V CDR1 and CDR2: ENHRY, SYGVKD. The CDR3 runs 13 residues. CDR3 DNA: TGTGCCATCGGGGACAGGGGCAGGGGGACCCAGTACTTC. Translated, it gives CAIGDRGRGTQYF.

The chain employs TRBV6-5 and TRBJ1-2; D is possibly TRBD1 (5 bases). V was trimmed by 4 bases and J by 4 bases, leaving 16 bases between them. Germline V CDR1 and CDR2: MNHEY, SVGAGI. The CDR3 runs 15 residues. CDR3 DNA sequence: TGTGCCAGCAGTTCAGGGCCCGCGAATATCTATGGCTACACCTTC. Its translation: CASSSGPANIYGYTF.

This chain connects TRBV5-4 to TRBJ2-2; tentative D call: TRBD2 (6 bases). This CDR3 is built from 16 residues. CDR1 is SGHNT and CDR2 is YYREEE in the germline V gene (reference sequence). Trimming cost V 2 bases and J 3 bases, with 14 bases left between them. The CDR3 region is CASSFGGKADTGELFF. The CDR3 region has the DNA TGTGCCAGCAGCTTTGGAGGGAAGGCCGACACCGGGGAGCTGTTTTTT. The full variable domain, in which reference TRBV5-4 and TRBJ2-2 provide the parts outside the CDR3, is ETGVTQSPTHLIKTRGQQVTLRCSSQSGHNTVSWYQQALGQGPQFIFQYYREEENGRGNFPPRFSGLQFPNYSSELNVNALELDDSALYLCASSFGGKADTGELFFGEGSRLTVL.

The chain uses TRBV2 and TRBJ1-5; no clear D gene. The CDR3 runs 13 residues. With 4 bases removed from V and 4 bases from J, the gap between germline ends came to 8 bases. Germline-derived CDR1 and CDR2 are SNHLY and FYNNEI. The CDR3 coding sequence is TGTGCCAGCAGTGTGTCGGGAAATCAGCCCCAGCATTTT. Protein product: CASSVSGNQPQHF.

In its sample, this clone was seen once. The chain uses TRBV6-2 or TRBV6-3 and TRBJ1-2; the D gene is possibly TRBD1 (5 bases). Germline lookup yields CDR1 MNHEY and CDR2 SVGEGT. V lost 6 bases and J lost 8, with 25 bases in between. This CDR3 is built from 16 residues. CDR3 amino acids: CASSKDTLLQSQGYTF. CDR3 bases: TGTGCCAGCAGCAAGGACACACTACTACAATCCCAAGGCTACACCTTC.